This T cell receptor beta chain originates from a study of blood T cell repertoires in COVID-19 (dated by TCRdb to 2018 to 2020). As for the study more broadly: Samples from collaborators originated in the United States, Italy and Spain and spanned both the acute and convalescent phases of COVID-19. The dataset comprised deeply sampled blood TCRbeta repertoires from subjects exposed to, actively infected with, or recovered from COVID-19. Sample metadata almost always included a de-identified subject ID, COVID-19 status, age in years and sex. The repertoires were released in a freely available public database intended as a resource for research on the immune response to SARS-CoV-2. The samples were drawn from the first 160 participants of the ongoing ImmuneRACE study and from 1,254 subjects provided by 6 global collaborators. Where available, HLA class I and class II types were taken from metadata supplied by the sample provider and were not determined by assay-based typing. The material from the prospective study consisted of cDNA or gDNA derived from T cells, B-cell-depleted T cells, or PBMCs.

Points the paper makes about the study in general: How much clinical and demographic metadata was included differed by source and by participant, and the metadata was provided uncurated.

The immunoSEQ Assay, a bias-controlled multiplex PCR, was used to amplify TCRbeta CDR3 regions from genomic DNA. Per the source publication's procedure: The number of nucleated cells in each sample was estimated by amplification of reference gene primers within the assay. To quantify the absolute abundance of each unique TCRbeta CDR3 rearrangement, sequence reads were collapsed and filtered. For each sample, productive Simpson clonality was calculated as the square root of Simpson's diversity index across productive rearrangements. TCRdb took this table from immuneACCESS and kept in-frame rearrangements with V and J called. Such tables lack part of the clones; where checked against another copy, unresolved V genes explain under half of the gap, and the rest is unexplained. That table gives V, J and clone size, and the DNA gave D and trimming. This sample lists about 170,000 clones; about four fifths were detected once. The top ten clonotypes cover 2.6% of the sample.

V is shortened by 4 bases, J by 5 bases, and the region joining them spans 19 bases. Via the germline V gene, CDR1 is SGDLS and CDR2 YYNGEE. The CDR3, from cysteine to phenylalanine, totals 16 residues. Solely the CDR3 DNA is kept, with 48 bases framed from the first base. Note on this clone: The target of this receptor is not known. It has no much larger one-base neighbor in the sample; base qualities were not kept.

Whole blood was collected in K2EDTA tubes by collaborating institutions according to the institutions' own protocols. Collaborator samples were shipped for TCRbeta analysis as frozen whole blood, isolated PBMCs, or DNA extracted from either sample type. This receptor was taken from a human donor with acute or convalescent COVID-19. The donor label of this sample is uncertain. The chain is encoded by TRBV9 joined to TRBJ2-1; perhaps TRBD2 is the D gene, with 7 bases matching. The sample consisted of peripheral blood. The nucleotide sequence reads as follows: TGTGCCAGCAGCCCCGCGGGGGCTAGACGGGACAATGAGCAGTTCTTC. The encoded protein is CASSPAGARRDNEQFF.